This entry describes one TCR beta chain. This sample stems from a study of cytomegalovirus exposure and HLA in healthy donors. In the study overall: Earlier, 95 million to 140 million unique TCR beta sequences were recovered from approximately 180 million T cells by an analysis.

The CDR3 covers 12 residues. Trimming stripped 4 bases from V and 6 bases from J, with 7 bases between. Germline assignment: CDR1 LNHDA and CDR2 SQIVND (reference sequence). Amplification used 60 Vbeta primers and 13 Jbeta primers. TCRdb's table, derived via immunoSEQ multiplex PCR, lists solely in-frame clones and lacks some. Of about 160,000 clones detected, 70% to 80% appear once; the ten largest clones hold 0.6% to 0.9%. The rearrangement links TRBV19 to TRBJ2-1; D gene uncertain. This receptor was taken from a female donor in good health and CMV-seronegative. The source material was PBMCs. This chain's CDR3 is CASSTGANEQFF. CDR3 sequence (DNA): TGTGCCAGTAGTACTGGAGCCAATGAGCAGTTCTTC. The complete variable domain, with remaining parts taken from reference TRBV19 and TRBJ2-1, reads DGGITQSPKYLFRKEGQNVTLSCEQNLNHDAMYWYRQDPGQGLRLIYYSQIVNDFQKGDIAEGYSVSREKKESFPLTVTSAQKNPTAFYLCASSTGANEQFFGPGTRLTVL.